This record covers a single T cell receptor beta chain. The target antigen is unknown. This record belongs to a study of cytomegalovirus exposure and HLA in healthy donors. Across the whole study: One earlier analysis, a look at 150 million to 200 million T cells, found some 120 million unique TCR beta sequences.

Study-level results: Per a prior analysis, the majority of TCR beta V segments were productive roughly 87% or roughly 30% of the time.

With 60 Vbeta and 13 Jbeta primers, the PCR was carried out. Profiled with immunoSEQ multiplex PCR; TCRdb holds only in-frame clones, not every one. The repertoire has 150,000 to 200,000 clones, roughly 77% of them found once; the top ten carry less than 2.5%. Germline V CDR1 and CDR2: SGHDT, YYEEEE. The CDR3 loop spans 15 amino acids. Deletions cut 6 bases from V and 7 bases from J, with 22 bases between. The sequenced sample consisted of PBMCs. This receptor was identified in a middle-aged man in good health and CMV-seropositive. This chain connects TRBV5-6 to TRBJ1-2, with a possible D match to TRBD1 (5 bases). The CDR3 is CASIPGWGRDSGYTF. Here the CDR3 DNA reads TGTGCCAGCATCCCGGGGTGGGGAAGGGACTCTGGCTACACCTTC.